This TCR beta chain derives from a study of post-analysis software for immune sequencing data. The germline CDR1 and CDR2 sequences are MNHNS and SASEGT. The V gene end was trimmed by 10 bases and the J gene end by 2 bases; junction bases not matched to a gene: 17. This CDR3 is built from 17 residues. This clonotype was observed a few times. Antigen specificity is unknown. Study outcomes and limitations: Higher frequency in patients than in controls was seen for about five TRBV segments, with TRBV5-6, TRBV5-1 and TRBV20-1 among them.

Unique molecular identifiers were carried by the TCR beta cDNA libraries. TCRdb recomputed calls from the PCR reads with MiXCR, one row per CDR3 protein. The sample yields roughly 580,000 distinct CDR3 sequences, 44% seen once. The chain couples TRBV6-1 to TRBJ1-2; 9 positions match TRBD1. The origin of this receptor is a girl aged 10-17 years with multiple sclerosis. The sample taken for sequencing was blood. The CDR3 loop reads CATRGGTGFVYNYGYTF. In DNA, the CDR3 is TGTGCCACCAGGGGTGGGACAGGGTTTGTTTACAACTATGGCTACACCTTC.